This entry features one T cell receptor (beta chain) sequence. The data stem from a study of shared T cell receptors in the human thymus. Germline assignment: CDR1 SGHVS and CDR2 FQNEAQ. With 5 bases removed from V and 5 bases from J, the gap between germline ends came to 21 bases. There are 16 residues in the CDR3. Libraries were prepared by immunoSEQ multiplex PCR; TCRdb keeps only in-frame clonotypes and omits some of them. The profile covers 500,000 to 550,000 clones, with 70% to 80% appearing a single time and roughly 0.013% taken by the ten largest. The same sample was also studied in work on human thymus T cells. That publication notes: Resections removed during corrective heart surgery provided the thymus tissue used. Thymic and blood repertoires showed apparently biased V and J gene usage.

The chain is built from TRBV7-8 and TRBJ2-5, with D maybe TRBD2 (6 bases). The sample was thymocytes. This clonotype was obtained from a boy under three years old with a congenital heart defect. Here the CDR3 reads CASSPSGPYRSETQYF. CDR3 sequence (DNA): TGTGCCAGCAGCCCCAGCGGGCCGTATCGGAGTGAGACCCAGTACTTC.